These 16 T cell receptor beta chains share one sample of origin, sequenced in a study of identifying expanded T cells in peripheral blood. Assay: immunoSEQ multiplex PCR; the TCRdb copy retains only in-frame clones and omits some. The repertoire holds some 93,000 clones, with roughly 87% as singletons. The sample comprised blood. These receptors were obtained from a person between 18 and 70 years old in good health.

CDR3 protein: CAWSINRNQPQHF. The DNA of the CDR3 is TGTGCCTGGAGTATCAACAGAAATCAGCCCCAGCATTTT. This chain joins TRBV30 and TRBJ1-5, with D hard to call. CDR1 is GTSNPN, CDR2 SVGIG, per germline (reference sequence). The germline V and J ends were trimmed by 2 bases and 4 bases, with 9 bases remaining between them. The CDR3 length is 13 residues.

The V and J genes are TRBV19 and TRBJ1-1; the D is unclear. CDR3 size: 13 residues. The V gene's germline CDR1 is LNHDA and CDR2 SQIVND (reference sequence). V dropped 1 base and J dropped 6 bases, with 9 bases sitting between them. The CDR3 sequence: CASSIVGQPEAFF. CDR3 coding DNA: TGTGCCAGTAGTATAGTAGGGCAGCCTGAAGCTTTCTTT.

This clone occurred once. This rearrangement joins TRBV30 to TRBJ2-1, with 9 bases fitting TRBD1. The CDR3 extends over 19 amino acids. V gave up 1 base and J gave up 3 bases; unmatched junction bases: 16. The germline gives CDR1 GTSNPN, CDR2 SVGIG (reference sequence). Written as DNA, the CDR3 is TGTGCCTGGAGTGGATTCAGGACAGGGGCTTCCGGGTTCTACAATGAGCAGTTCTTC. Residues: CAWSGFRTGASGFYNEQFF.

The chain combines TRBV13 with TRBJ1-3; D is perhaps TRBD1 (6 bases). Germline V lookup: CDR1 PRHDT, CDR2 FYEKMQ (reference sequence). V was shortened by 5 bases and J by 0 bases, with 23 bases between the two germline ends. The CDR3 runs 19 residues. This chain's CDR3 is CASSALTGQGFRSGNTIYF. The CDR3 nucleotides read TGTGCCAGCAGCGCCCTGACAGGTCAAGGTTTCCGCTCTGGAAACACCATATATTTT.

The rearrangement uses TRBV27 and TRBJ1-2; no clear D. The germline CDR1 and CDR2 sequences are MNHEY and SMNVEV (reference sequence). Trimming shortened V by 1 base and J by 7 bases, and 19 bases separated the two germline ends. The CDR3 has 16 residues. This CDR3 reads CASSLFGEGGVRGYTF. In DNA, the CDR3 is TGTGCCAGCAGTTTATTCGGGGAGGGTGGGGTTCGTGGCTACACCTTC.

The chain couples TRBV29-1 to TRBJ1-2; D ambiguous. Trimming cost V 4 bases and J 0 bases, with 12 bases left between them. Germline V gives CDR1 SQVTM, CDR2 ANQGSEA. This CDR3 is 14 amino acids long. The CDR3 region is CSVGRGDANYGYTF. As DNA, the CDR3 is TGCAGCGTTGGTCGGGGTGACGCTAACTATGGCTACACCTTC. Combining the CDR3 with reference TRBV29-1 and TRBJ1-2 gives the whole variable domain SAVISQKPSRDICQRGTSLTIQCQVDSQVTMMFWYRQQPGQSLTLIATANQGSEATYESGFVIDKFPISRPNLTFSTLTVSNMSPEDSSIYLCSVGRGDANYGYTFGSGTRLTVV.

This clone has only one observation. This chain's CDR3 is CASGGGTSGVRETQYF. The CDR3 DNA reads as TGTGCCTCAGGGGGCGGGACTAGCGGGGTCCGGGAGACCCAGTACTTC. The chain is built from TRBV7-3 and TRBJ2-5, with 13 nucleotides matching TRBD2. In germline, CDR1 is SGHTA, CDR2 FQGTGA. This CDR3 has 16 residues. With V trimmed by 11 bases and J by 5 bases, 14 bases remained unmatched.

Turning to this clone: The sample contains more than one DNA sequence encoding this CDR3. The CDR3 bases are TGCAGTGCTAGGGGTGGAAACACCATATATTTT. It is translated as CSARGGNTIYF. The chain joins TRBV20-1 to TRBJ1-3, with unresolved D. The CDR3 is made up of 11 amino acids. V lost 3 bases and J lost 3, with 3 bases in between. CDR1 and CDR2 from the germline V gene are DFQATT and SNEGSKA (reference sequence).

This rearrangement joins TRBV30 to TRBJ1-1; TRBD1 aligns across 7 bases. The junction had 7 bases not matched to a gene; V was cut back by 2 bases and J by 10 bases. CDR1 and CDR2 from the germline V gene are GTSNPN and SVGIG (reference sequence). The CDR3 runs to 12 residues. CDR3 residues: CAWSRDSPVAFF. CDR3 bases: TGTGCCTGGAGTAGGGACAGCCCGGTAGCTTTCTTT.

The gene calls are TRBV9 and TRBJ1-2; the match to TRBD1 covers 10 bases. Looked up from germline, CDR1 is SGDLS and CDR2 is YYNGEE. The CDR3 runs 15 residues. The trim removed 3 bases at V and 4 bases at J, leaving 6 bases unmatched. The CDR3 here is CASSEGTGAAYGYTF. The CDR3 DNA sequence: TGTGCCAGCAGCGAGGGGACAGGGGCAGCCTATGGCTACACCTTC.

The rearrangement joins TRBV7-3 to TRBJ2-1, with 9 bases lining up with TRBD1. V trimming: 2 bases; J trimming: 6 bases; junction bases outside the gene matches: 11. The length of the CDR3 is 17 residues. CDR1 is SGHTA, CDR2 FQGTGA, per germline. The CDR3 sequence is CASSLLAGTGIINEQFF. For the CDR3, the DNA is TGTGCCAGCAGCTTATTAGCCGGGACAGGGATCATCAATGAGCAGTTCTTC.

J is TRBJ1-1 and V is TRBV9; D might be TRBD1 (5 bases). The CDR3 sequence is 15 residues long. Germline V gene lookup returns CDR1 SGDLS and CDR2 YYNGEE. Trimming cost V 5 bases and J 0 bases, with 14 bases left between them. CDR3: CASSPSWGVNTEAFF. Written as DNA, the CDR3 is TGTGCCAGCAGTCCTAGCTGGGGGGTGAACACTGAAGCTTTCTTT.

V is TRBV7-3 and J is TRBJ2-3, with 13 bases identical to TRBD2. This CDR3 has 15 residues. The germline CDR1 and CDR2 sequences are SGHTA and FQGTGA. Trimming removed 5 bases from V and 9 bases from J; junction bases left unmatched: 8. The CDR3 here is CASSLRLAGGDTQYF. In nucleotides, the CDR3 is TGTGCCAGCAGCCTCCGACTAGCGGGAGGAGACACGCAGTATTTT.

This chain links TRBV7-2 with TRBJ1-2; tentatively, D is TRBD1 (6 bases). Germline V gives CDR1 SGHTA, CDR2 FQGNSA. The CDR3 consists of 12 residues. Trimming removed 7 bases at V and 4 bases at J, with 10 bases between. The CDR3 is CASTDRSYGYTF. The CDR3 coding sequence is TGTGCCAGCACCGACAGGTCCTATGGCTACACCTTC.

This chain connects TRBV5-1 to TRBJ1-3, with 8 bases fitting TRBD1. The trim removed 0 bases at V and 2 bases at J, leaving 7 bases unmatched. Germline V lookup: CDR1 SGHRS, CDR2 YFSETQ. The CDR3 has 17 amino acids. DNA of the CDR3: TGCGCCAGCAGCTTGGTACCCAGGGGGCAGGCTGGAAACACCATATATTTT. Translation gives CASSLVPRGQAGNTIYF.

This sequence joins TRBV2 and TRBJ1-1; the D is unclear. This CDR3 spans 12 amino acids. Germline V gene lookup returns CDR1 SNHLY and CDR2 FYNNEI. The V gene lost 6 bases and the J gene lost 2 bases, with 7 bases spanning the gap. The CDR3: CASSQENTEAFF. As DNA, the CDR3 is TGTGCCAGCAGCCAGGAAAACACTGAAGCTTTCTTT.